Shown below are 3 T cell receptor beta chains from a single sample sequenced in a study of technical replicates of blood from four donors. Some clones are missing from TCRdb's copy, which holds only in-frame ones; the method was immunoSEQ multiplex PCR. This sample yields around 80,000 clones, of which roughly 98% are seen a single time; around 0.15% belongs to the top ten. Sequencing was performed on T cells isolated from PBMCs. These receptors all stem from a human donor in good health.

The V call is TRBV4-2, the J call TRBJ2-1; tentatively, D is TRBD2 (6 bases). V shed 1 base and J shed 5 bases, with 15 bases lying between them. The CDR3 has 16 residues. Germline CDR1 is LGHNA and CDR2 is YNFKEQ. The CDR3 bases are TGTGCCAGCAGCCAAGTGGAGGGGAGTGGCGACAATGAGCAGTTCTTC. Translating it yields CASSQVEGSGDNEQFF.

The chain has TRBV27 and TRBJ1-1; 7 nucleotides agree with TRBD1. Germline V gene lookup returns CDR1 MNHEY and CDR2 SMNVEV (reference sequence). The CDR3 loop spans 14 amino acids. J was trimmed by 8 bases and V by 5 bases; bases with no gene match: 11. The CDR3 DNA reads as TGTGCCAGCAGTGCCTCCTTATACAGGGGCGAAGCTTTCTTT. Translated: CASSASLYRGEAFF.

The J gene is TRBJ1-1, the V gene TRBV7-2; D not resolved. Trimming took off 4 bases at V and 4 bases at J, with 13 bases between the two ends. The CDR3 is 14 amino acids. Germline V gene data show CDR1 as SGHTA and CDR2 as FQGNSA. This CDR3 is CASSWRAVVTEAFF. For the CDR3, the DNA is TGTGCCAGCAGCTGGAGGGCCGTCGTCACTGAAGCTTTCTTT.